In this sample, the clone carrying this T cell receptor (beta chain) turned up a few times. The sample belongs to a study of T-cell reconstitution after alpha-beta-depleted transplantation in children. Molecular barcoding with unique molecular identifiers was used for the TCRbeta library. TCRdb redid the calling of the PCR reads with MiXCR, one entry per CDR3 protein. The data show 450,000 to 600,000 distinct CDR3 sequences, about a sixth seen once. The source of this sequence is a human donor who donated a stem cell graft to a child with acute lymphoblastic leukemia. The starting material was PBMCs from the stem cell graft donor, obtained from the stem cell graft.

The CDR3 sequence: CASSFSPLGTSYEQYF. In DNA form, the CDR3 reads TGCGCCAGCAGTTTCAGTCCTCTCGGCACCTCCTACGAGCAGTACTTC. The chain links TRBV5-1 to TRBJ2-7; D ambiguous. CDR1 SGHRS and CDR2 YFSETQ come from the germline V gene. This CDR3 has 16 amino acids. The V end was cut by 5 bases, the J end by 0 bases, with 18 bases between.